This entry is about one T cell receptor beta chain. Antigen: not known. Germline loops: CDR1 MNHNY, CDR2 SVGAGI (reference sequence). The V gene end was trimmed by 10 bases and the J gene end by 5 bases; junction bases not matched to a gene: 10. There are 14 residues in the CDR3. Documented time point: blood 2 weeks post-SBRT. Treatment noted: 15 Gy SBRT to primary tumor, nephrectomy 4 weeks later. The patient's renal cell carcinoma had clear cell pathology. Sequenced by immunoSEQ multiplex PCR; TCRdb stores in-frame clones only, minus some. The repertoire holds roughly 150,000 clones, with roughly 90% as singletons. The data belong to a study of radiation and T cells in renal cell carcinoma. The wider study: Nephrectomy followed 15 Gy stereotactic body radiation by 4 weeks.

General study results and limits: No pretreatment tumor biopsies were available for baseline clonotypes. In blood, top tumor clones expanded by 2 weeks, shrinking by 4.

The chain employs TRBV6-6 and TRBJ2-3, with 9 positions matching TRBD2. This sample comprised blood, obtained from a patient whose treatment included radiotherapy and nephrectomy. The sequence was collected from a woman between 45 and 65 years old with renal cell carcinoma. The CDR3 DNA is TGTGCCAACAGGGTGGCGGGGGGGGTAGATACGCAGTATTTT. Translation gives CANRVAGGVDTQYF.